The next 18 T cell receptor beta chains were all read from a single sample in a study of shared clonotypes between healthy human individuals. Here immunoSEQ multiplex PCR was the method, and the copy in TCRdb shows in-frame clones only, minus some. The sample lists approximately 1.9 million clones; approximately 92% were seen once. Naive CD8 isolation took CD45RO-negative cells positively selected for CCR7 and excluded terminally differentiated effector memory CD45RA+ cells. What was sequenced was naive CD8+ T cells from PBMCs. The receptors were sampled from a man aged 18 to 30 in good health. Some clones in this sample may be carry-over from other donors' samples.

The table lists this clone with a count of one. The gene calls are TRBV2 and TRBJ2-7, with D perhaps matching TRBD1 (6 bases). The V end lost 10 bases, the J end lost 4 bases, and 14 bases lay between the germline ends. The CDR3 spans 12 residues. The germline gives CDR1 SNHLY, CDR2 FYNNEI. The CDR3 DNA is TGTGCCAACGGGGACAATTTGTACGAGCAGTACTTC. Amino acid sequence: CANGDNLYEQYF. Filled out from reference TRBV2 and TRBJ2-7, the complete variable domain reads EPEVTQTPSHQVTQMGQEVILRCVPISNHLYFYWYRQILGQKVEFLVSFYNNEISEKSEIFDDQFSVERPDGSNFTLKIRSTKLEDSAMYFCANGDNLYEQYFGPGTRLTVT.

Concerning this clone: Other nucleotide sequences in the sample specify the same CDR3. This chain joins TRBV28 and TRBJ2-1; the D is unclear. CDR3 length equals 12 residues. The V end was cut by 3 bases, the J end by 6 bases, with 6 bases between. CDR1 is MDHEN, CDR2 SYDVKM, per germline. CDR3 sequence reads: CASSLPGNEQFF. CDR3 nucleotides: TGTGCCAGCAGTTTGCCCGGCAATGAGCAGTTCTTC. The full variable domain, its missing parts supplied by reference TRBV28 and TRBJ2-1, is DVKVTQSSRYLVKRTGEKVFLECVQDMDHENMFWYRQDPGLGLRLIYFSYDVKMKEKGDIPEGYSVSREKKERFSLILESASTNQTSMYLCASSLPGNEQFFGPGTRLTVL.

The chain carries TRBV27 and TRBJ2-7; 7 nucleotides line up with TRBD1. This CDR3 comprises 14 residues. Germline CDR1 is MNHEY and CDR2 is SMNVEV (reference sequence). With V trimmed by 4 bases and J by 4 bases, 7 bases remained unmatched. CDR3 protein: CASSYRTGYYEQYF. The CDR3 DNA sequence: TGTGCCAGCAGTTATCGGACAGGCTATTACGAGCAGTACTTC.

The rearrangement joins TRBV7-9 to TRBJ1-1; D is possibly TRBD1 (6 bases). The CDR3 runs 15 residues. V shed 6 bases and J shed 4 bases, with 18 bases lying between them. Germline values: CDR1 SEHNR, CDR2 FQNEAQ (reference sequence). CDR3 nucleotides: TGTGCCAGCAGGAGTGGGGGGCTGGGCGGCACTGAAGCTTTCTTT. Protein: CASRSGGLGGTEAFF. The variable domain in full, completed from reference TRBV7-9 and TRBJ1-1, reads DTGVSQNPRHKITKRGQNVTFRCDPISEHNRLYWYRQTLGQGPEFLTYFQNEAQLEKSRLLSDRFSAERPKGSFSTLEIQRTEQGDSAMYLCASRSGGLGGTEAFFGQGTRLTVV.

This clone was detected once. This chain links TRBV6-5 with TRBJ2-3; no reliable D call. The V and J ends lost 11 bases and 8 bases respectively, with 11 bases between them. The CDR3 totals 10 residues. CDR1 is MNHEY and CDR2 is SVGAGI in the germline V gene. As DNA, the CDR3 is TGTGCCGGCCTGTGGATTACGCAGTATTTT. Protein product: CAGLWITQYF.

This chain uses TRBV11-3 with TRBJ2-2; weak D call: TRBD2 (6 bases). CDR3 length: 15 amino acids. CDR1 and CDR2 (germline): SGHNT, YENEEA. The V end lost 4 bases, the J end lost 0 bases, and 9 bases lay between the germline ends. CDR3 nucleotide sequence: TGTGCCAGCAGCTCCCAGCGGGCGAACACCGGGGAGCTGTTTTTT. This sequence encodes CASSSQRANTGELFF.

This chain connects TRBV19 to TRBJ2-5; possible D gene TRBD1, 5 bases. The CDR3 sequence is 15 residues long. V was trimmed by 2 bases and J by 5 bases, leaving 15 bases between them. Germline-derived CDR1 and CDR2 are LNHDA and SQIVND (reference sequence). The CDR3 DNA is TGTGCCAGTAGTATATTCCGACAGCCCTCGGAGACCCAGTACTTC. The encoded protein is CASSIFRQPSETQYF.

The V gene is TRBV6-1, the J gene TRBJ1-1; the D is unclear. CDR3 length equals 15 residues. Deletions cut 1 base from V and 0 bases from J, with 9 bases between. Germline CDR1 MNHNS, CDR2 SASEGT. CDR3 residues: CASSEVGRMNTEAFF. CDR3 coding DNA: TGTGCCAGCAGTGAAGTTGGGAGGATGAACACTGAAGCTTTCTTT.

V and J are TRBV7-9 and TRBJ1-1, with D possibly TRBD1 on 6 matching bases. The CDR3 contains 13 residues. Germline-derived CDR1 and CDR2 are SEHNR and FQNEAQ (reference sequence). Trimming stripped 4 bases from V and 6 bases from J, with 12 bases between. The CDR3 loop reads CASSSRGSAEAFF. DNA of the CDR3: TGTGCCAGCAGCTCGAGGGGGTCGGCTGAAGCTTTCTTT.

This chain links TRBV10-3 with TRBJ2-1; D is ambiguous. Germline lookup yields CDR1 ENHRY and CDR2 SYGVKD. Trimming took off 5 bases at V and 5 bases at J, with 19 bases between the two ends. This CDR3 is 16 amino acids long. The CDR3 coding sequence is TGTGCCATCAGTCGTACTACAGAACCTCCTAACAATGAGCAGTTCTTC. Protein: CAISRTTEPPNNEQFF.

The rearrangement links TRBV14 to TRBJ2-7; TRBD1 is a possible D gene (5 bases). Germline CDR1 SGHDN, CDR2 FVKESK. The CDR3 has 17 amino acids. Between the trimmed V and J ends, which lost 5 bases and 0 bases, there was a span of 20 bases. Here the CDR3 DNA reads TGTGCCAGCAGCATGACCCCCCAGGGTATATACTCCTACGAGCAGTACTTC. Translated: CASSMTPQGIYSYEQYF.

The chain carries TRBV6-5 and TRBJ1-2; unclear D gene. The CDR3 contains 14 residues. In germline, CDR1 is MNHEY, CDR2 SVGAGI. Trimming removed 2 bases at V and 8 bases at J, with 15 bases between. This CDR3 is CASSYRPGEGGYTF. CDR3 bases: TGTGCCAGCAGTTACAGGCCCGGAGAGGGCGGCTACACCTTC.

The V and J genes are TRBV5-1 and TRBJ1-2, with D hard to call. CDR3 length: 14 residues. V was cut by 0 bases and J by 4 bases, with 10 bases left in between. Germline loops: CDR1 SGHRS, CDR2 YFSETQ. DNA of the CDR3: TGCGCCAGCAGCTTGGAAATGGACCTCTATGGCTACACCTTC. Its protein product is CASSLEMDLYGYTF.

The V gene is TRBV28, the J gene TRBJ1-2, with D possibly TRBD1 on 6 matching bases. Germline loops: CDR1 MDHEN, CDR2 SYDVKM. V shed 8 bases and J shed 3 bases, with 22 bases lying between them. The CDR3 extends over 16 amino acids. This CDR3 reads CASSTAVGGPHYGYTF. In DNA form, the CDR3 reads TGTGCCAGCTCGACAGCGGTGGGGGGGCCTCACTATGGCTACACCTTC.

This chain uses TRBV9 with TRBJ2-5; 7 nucleotides align to TRBD1. The tail of the sequence fits TRBJ2-7 better, so the J call may be wrong. CDR1 is SGDLS and CDR2 is YYNGEE in the germline V gene. This CDR3 is built from 15 residues. CDR3 nucleotide sequence: TGTGCCAGCAGCCAGAACCCGACAGGGAGCTACGAGCAGTACTTC. Translating gives CASSQNPTGSYEQYF.

The chain couples TRBV5-6 to TRBJ1-3; the D is unclear. The CDR3 sequence is 16 residues long. The V end was cut by 8 bases, the J end by 0 bases, with 18 bases between. Germline CDR1 SGHDT, CDR2 YYEEEE. The CDR3 region has the DNA TGTGCCAGTCTAGCCACCGGGTTCTTCTCTGGAAACACCATATATTTT. Residues: CASLATGFFSGNTIYF. The full variable domain, completed using reference TRBV5-6 and TRBJ1-3, is DAGVTQSPTHLIKTRGQQVTLRCSPKSGHDTVSWYQQALGQGPQFIFQYYEEEERQRGNFPDRFSGHQFPNYSSELNVNALLLGDSALYLCASLATGFFSGNTIYFGEGSWLTVV.

The chain joins TRBV7-6 to TRBJ2-3; the match to TRBD2 covers 7 bases. The CDR3 totals 15 residues. V lost 5 bases and J lost 4; bases outside the gene matches: 9. Germline CDR1 and CDR2: SGHVS and FNYEAQ. For the CDR3, the DNA is TGTGCCAGCAGCCGACTAGCCGGTCCCCCAGATACGCAGTATTTT. Its translation: CASSRLAGPPDTQYF.

This rearrangement joins TRBV28 to TRBJ2-1; 10 bases line up with TRBD1. Germline lookup yields CDR1 MDHEN and CDR2 SYDVKM. This CDR3 has 16 amino acids. V was clipped by 6 bases and J by 2 bases; unmatched bases: 7. Written as DNA, the CDR3 is TGTGCCAGCAGCCCCGGGACAGGGGATACCTACAATGAGCAGTTCTTC. It encodes CASSPGTGDTYNEQFF.